This T cell receptor (beta chain) is drawn from a study of T cells after yellow fever vaccination. Study-wide findings and caveats: The secondary response was weaker, and its peak arrived faster, on day 5 versus 15. Subsequent to the booster, the majority of primary-vaccination clones reappeared (around 96% CD4, 85% to 90% CD8).

V shed 6 bases and J 4 bases; nucleotides not matched to a gene: 7. This CDR3 has 14 amino acids. CDR1 and CDR2 (germline): SGHRS, YFSETQ. One entry per CDR3 protein, called by TCRdb with MiXCR from the 5' RACE reads. The sample lists 450,000 to 650,000 distinct CDR3 sequences, 13% seen once, with 11% to 15% in the top ten. This clonotype was seen more than once but under ten times. Its target is unknown. The material was PBMCs, obtained on the day of the yellow fever booster vaccination. The chain has TRBV5-1 and TRBJ2-7, with 10 positions matching TRBD1. The receptor's source is a man under 40 who received the YFV17D yellow fever vaccine. DNA for the CDR3: TGCGCCAGCAACACCGGGACAGGGGATTACGAGCAGTACTTC. This encodes CASNTGTGDYEQYF.